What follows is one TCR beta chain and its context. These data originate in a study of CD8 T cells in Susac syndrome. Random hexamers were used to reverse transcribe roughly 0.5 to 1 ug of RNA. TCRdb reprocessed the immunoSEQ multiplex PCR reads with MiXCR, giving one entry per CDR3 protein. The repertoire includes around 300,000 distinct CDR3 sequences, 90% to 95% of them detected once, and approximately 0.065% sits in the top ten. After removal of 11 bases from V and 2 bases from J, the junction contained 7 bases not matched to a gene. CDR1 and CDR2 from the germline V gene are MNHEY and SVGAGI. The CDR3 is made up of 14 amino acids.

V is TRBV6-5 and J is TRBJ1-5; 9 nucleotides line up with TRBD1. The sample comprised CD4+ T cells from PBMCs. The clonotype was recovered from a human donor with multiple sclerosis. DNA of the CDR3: TGTGCCGGGAGGGACAGGGAGGGCAATCAGCCCCAGCATTTT. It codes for CAGRDREGNQPQHF.